A selection of T cell receptor beta chains follows, all from one sample in a study of CD8 T cells in Susac syndrome. MiXCR was run by TCRdb on the immunoSEQ multiplex PCR reads, yielding one entry per CDR3 protein. The sample has about 210,000 distinct CDR3 sequences; 90% to 95% are singletons. Sequenced input: CD4+ T cells from PBMCs. The receptors derive from a human donor in good health. CDR3s include the opening cysteine and the closing phenylalanine or tryptophan. A D gene is named only where the DNA matches it firmly. Clone size is stated in some rows and not others, as once, few, many or a class when expanded.

J gene: TRBJ2-1
D gene: NA
clone size: NA
CDR3 length: 15
V gene: TRBV6-2/TRBV6-3
CDR3 DNA: TGTGCCAGCAGTGTTTCCGACAGCTCCTACAATGAGCAGTTCTTC
CDR3 protein: CASSVSDSSYNEQFF

J gene: TRBJ2-1
D gene: NA
clone size: NA
CDR3 length: 13
V gene: TRBV27
CDR3 DNA: TGTGCCAGCAGTTTGTCGCGGGACAATGAGCAGTTCTTC
CDR3 protein: CASSLSRDNEQFF

J gene: TRBJ1-2
D gene: NA
clone size: NA
CDR3 length: 15
V gene: TRBV19
CDR3 DNA: TGTGCCACTAGAGAATTCTTCGGCAGGGTGATTGGCTACACCTTC
CDR3 protein: CATREFFGRVIGYTF

J gene: TRBJ1-2
D gene: NA
clone size: NA
CDR3 length: 11
V gene: TRBV20-1
CDR3 DNA: TGCAGTGCTAGTATTGGCTATGGCTACACCTTC
CDR3 protein: CSASIGYGYTF

J gene: TRBJ2-1
D gene: NA
clone size: NA
CDR3 length: 13
V gene: TRBV11-2
CDR3 DNA: TGTGCCAGCAGCTTAGATCTCCGGGATGAGCAGTTCTTC
CDR3 protein: CASSLDLRDEQFF

J gene: TRBJ2-5
D gene: NA
clone size: NA
CDR3 length: 16
V gene: TRBV4-3
CDR3 DNA: TGCGCCAGCAGCCCCTCGGGGGGCAGGGGACAAGAGACCCAGTACTTC
CDR3 protein: CASSPSGGRGQETQYF

J gene: TRBJ2-1
D gene: TRBD2
clone size: NA
CDR3 length: 14
V gene: TRBV29-1
CDR3 DNA: TGCAGCGTTAGCGGGAGGACCAACTACAATGAGCAGTTCTTC
CDR3 protein: CSVSGRTNYNEQFF

J gene: TRBJ2-1
D gene: TRBD2
clone size: once
CDR3 length: 14
V gene: TRBV20-1
CDR3 DNA: TGCAGTGTGACCGGGACTAGCCGGTACAATGAGCAGTTCTTC
CDR3 protein: CSVTGTSRYNEQFF

J gene: TRBJ2-5
D gene: NA
clone size: NA
CDR3 length: 15
V gene: TRBV7-9
CDR3 DNA: TGTGCCAGCAGCCTGACAGGGACTGGAGGGGAGACCCAGTACTTC
CDR3 protein: CASSLTGTGGETQYF

J gene: TRBJ1-1
D gene: TRBD1
clone size: NA
CDR3 length: 14
V gene: TRBV29-1
CDR3 DNA: TGCAGCGCAACGGGACAGGGACGACACACTGAAGCTTTCTTT
CDR3 protein: CSATGQGRHTEAFF

J gene: TRBJ1-2
D gene: NA
clone size: NA
CDR3 length: 13
V gene: TRBV23-1
CDR3 DNA: TGCGCCAGCAGTCAAAGGGGGGTAAAGGGCTACACCTTC
CDR3 protein: CASSQRGVKGYTF

J gene: TRBJ2-7
D gene: TRBD1
clone size: once
CDR3 length: 12
V gene: TRBV20-1
CDR3 DNA: TGCAGTGCTCAACGGGACAGCTACGAGCAGTACTTC
CDR3 protein: CSAQRDSYEQYF

J gene: TRBJ1-1
D gene: TRBD1
clone size: NA
CDR3 length: 14
V gene: TRBV29-1
CDR3 DNA: TGCAGCGTCCAAACACAGGGGGCCGACACTGAAGCTTTCTTT
CDR3 protein: CSVQTQGADTEAFF

J gene: TRBJ1-2
D gene: TRBD1
clone size: NA
CDR3 length: 15
V gene: TRBV3-1
CDR3 DNA: TGTGCCAGCAGCCAAGACTCGGCAGGGGGCTATGGCTACACCTTC
CDR3 protein: CASSQDSAGGYGYTF

J gene: TRBJ1-2
D gene: NA
clone size: NA
CDR3 length: 12
V gene: TRBV11-1
CDR3 DNA: TGTGCCAGCAGCCGCAGAGAATATGGCTACACCTTC
CDR3 protein: CASSRREYGYTF

J gene: TRBJ2-2
D gene: TRBD1
clone size: NA
CDR3 length: 15
V gene: TRBV29-1
CDR3 DNA: TGCAGCGTTACGCTACAGGGGGCGAACACCGGGGAGCTGTTTTTT
CDR3 protein: CSVTLQGANTGELFF

J gene: TRBJ1-2
D gene: NA
clone size: once
CDR3 length: 15
V gene: TRBV25-1
CDR3 DNA: TGTGCCAGCAGTGAAGGGGTAGAGAAGAACTATGGCTACACCTTC
CDR3 protein: CASSEGVEKNYGYTF

J gene: TRBJ2-1
D gene: NA
clone size: NA
CDR3 length: 16
V gene: TRBV7-9
CDR3 DNA: TGTGCCAGCCCCTCCGGCGGAGCTCCCGGGGACAATGAGCAGTTCTTC
CDR3 protein: CASPSGGAPGDNEQFF

J gene: TRBJ1-4
D gene: NA
clone size: NA
CDR3 length: 15
V gene: TRBV7-2
CDR3 DNA: TGTGCCAGCAGCTTAGCGCGTCAGGGTAATGAAAAACTGTTTTTT
CDR3 protein: CASSLARQGNEKLFF

J gene: TRBJ1-2
D gene: NA
clone size: NA
CDR3 length: 14
V gene: TRBV12-3/TRBV12-4
CDR3 DNA: TGTGCCAGCAGTTTAGATGGGGATAACTATGGCTACACCTTC
CDR3 protein: CASSLDGDNYGYTF

J gene: TRBJ2-5
D gene: TRBD2
clone size: NA
CDR3 length: 15
V gene: TRBV3-1
CDR3 DNA: TGTGCCAGCAGCCTGGTCGCGGGAGGGAAGGAGACCCAGTACTTC
CDR3 protein: CASSLVAGGKETQYF

J gene: TRBJ2-1
D gene: NA
clone size: NA
CDR3 length: 12
V gene: TRBV6-2/TRBV6-3
CDR3 DNA: TGTGCCAGCAGTTACTCGGAACGTGAGCAGTTCTTC
CDR3 protein: CASSYSEREQFF

J gene: TRBJ2-5
D gene: TRBD2
clone size: NA
CDR3 length: 19
V gene: TRBV7-9
CDR3 DNA: TGTGCCAGCAGCTTAGATGGCGGACTAGCGGGCGGCCCGCAAGAGACCCAGTACTTC
CDR3 protein: CASSLDGGLAGGPQETQYF

J gene: TRBJ2-3
D gene: NA
clone size: NA
CDR3 length: 14
V gene: TRBV5-6
CDR3 DNA: TGTGCCAGCAGCTTGGACAGGTATGGAGATACGCAGTATTTT
CDR3 protein: CASSLDRYGDTQYF

J gene: TRBJ1-1
D gene: NA
clone size: NA
CDR3 length: 11
V gene: TRBV28
CDR3 DNA: TGTGCCACCATAGAGAACACTGAAGCTTTCTTT
CDR3 protein: CATIENTEAFF

J gene: TRBJ2-1
D gene: TRBD2
clone size: NA
CDR3 length: 15
V gene: TRBV3-1
CDR3 DNA: TGTGCCAGCAGCCCTGGGACTAGTGTGAACAATGAGCAGTTCTTC
CDR3 protein: CASSPGTSVNNEQFF

J gene: TRBJ2-1
D gene: NA
clone size: NA
CDR3 length: 13
V gene: TRBV9
CDR3 DNA: TGTGCCAGCAGCGTCGAAGTTAACAATGAGCAGTTCTTC
CDR3 protein: CASSVEVNNEQFF

J gene: TRBJ1-2
D gene: NA
clone size: NA
CDR3 length: 13
V gene: TRBV5-1
CDR3 DNA: TGCGCCAGCAGCTCGGACGGCCTCGGTGGCTACACCTTC
CDR3 protein: CASSSDGLGGYTF

J gene: TRBJ2-3
D gene: NA
clone size: once
CDR3 length: 16
V gene: TRBV15
CDR3 DNA: TGTGCCACCAGCAGAGATTTCAGCGATGGCACAGATACGCAGTATTTT
CDR3 protein: CATSRDFSDGTDTQYF

J gene: TRBJ1-1
D gene: NA
clone size: NA
CDR3 length: 14
V gene: TRBV21-1
CDR3 DNA: TGTGCCAACTTACGGGGCGAACTATCCACTGAAGCTTTCTTT
CDR3 protein: CANLRGELSTEAFF

J gene: TRBJ2-5
D gene: NA
clone size: NA
CDR3 length: 14
V gene: TRBV10-1
CDR3 DNA: TGCGCCAGCAGTGAGTGGTTCGCCCAAGAGACCCAGTACTTC
CDR3 protein: CASSEWFAQETQYF

J gene: TRBJ2-2
D gene: NA
clone size: few
CDR3 length: 14
V gene: TRBV11-1
CDR3 DNA: TGTGCCAGCAGCTTACAGAGGAACACCGGGGAGCTGTTTTTT
CDR3 protein: CASSLQRNTGELFF

J gene: TRBJ2-1
D gene: NA
clone size: NA
CDR3 length: 15
V gene: TRBV11-2
CDR3 DNA: TGTGCCAGCAGCCAGTCTCTAGCGCTATTCAATGAGCAGTTCTTC
CDR3 protein: CASSQSLALFNEQFF

J gene: TRBJ2-1
D gene: NA
clone size: NA
CDR3 length: 12
V gene: TRBV30
CDR3 DNA: TGTGCCTGGAGTGAACTAGCCGATTTTCAGTTCTTC
CDR3 protein: CAWSELADFQFF

J gene: TRBJ2-1
D gene: NA
clone size: once
CDR3 length: 13
V gene: TRBV29-1
CDR3 DNA: TGCAGCGTTCGACCCACGACCTACAATGAGCAGTTCTTC
CDR3 protein: CSVRPTTYNEQFF

J gene: TRBJ2-5
D gene: TRBD2
clone size: NA
CDR3 length: 17
V gene: TRBV4-1
CDR3 DNA: TGCGCCAGCAGCCAAGATACTAGCGGGGGCGTTCAAGAGACCCAGTACTTC
CDR3 protein: CASSQDTSGGVQETQYF

J gene: TRBJ2-5
D gene: NA
clone size: NA
CDR3 length: 13
V gene: TRBV18
CDR3 DNA: TGTGCCAGCTCACCACCGGGCTGGGAGACCCAGTACTTC
CDR3 protein: CASSPPGWETQYF

J gene: TRBJ2-7
D gene: NA
clone size: NA
CDR3 length: 13
V gene: TRBV29-1
CDR3 DNA: TGCAGCGTACAGGGAGGTCTCTACTACGAGCAGTACTTC
CDR3 protein: CSVQGGLYYEQYF

J gene: TRBJ2-6
D gene: NA
clone size: few
CDR3 length: 16
V gene: TRBV7-2
CDR3 DNA: TGTGCCAGCAGCTTACTCGGGCCCTCTGGGGCCAACGTCCTGACTTTC
CDR3 protein: CASSLLGPSGANVLTF

J gene: TRBJ2-1
D gene: NA
clone size: once
CDR3 length: 18
V gene: TRBV9
CDR3 DNA: TGTGCCAGCAGCATTGGCAGCTCTCTAGGATCCTTCGCCAATGAGCAGTTCTTC
CDR3 protein: CASSIGSSLGSFANEQFF

J gene: TRBJ1-2
D gene: NA
clone size: NA
CDR3 length: 13
V gene: TRBV20-1
CDR3 DNA: TGCAGTGCTCCGGGCCATGCAAACTATGGCTACACCTTC
CDR3 protein: CSAPGHANYGYTF

J gene: TRBJ1-2
D gene: TRBD1
clone size: once
CDR3 length: 16
V gene: TRBV9
CDR3 DNA: TGTGCCAGCAGCGTGGCCCCGGGACAGGGGAACTATGGCTACACCTTC
CDR3 protein: CASSVAPGQGNYGYTF

J gene: TRBJ1-1
D gene: TRBD1
clone size: once
CDR3 length: 14
V gene: TRBV29-1
CDR3 DNA: TGCAGCGCGGGACTGACAGGGGAGAACACTGAAGCTTTCTTT
CDR3 protein: CSAGLTGENTEAFF

J gene: TRBJ1-2
D gene: TRBD1
clone size: NA
CDR3 length: 17
V gene: TRBV9
CDR3 DNA: TGTGCCAGCAGCATGACGGGACAGGGGATTGAAAACTATGGCTACACCTTC
CDR3 protein: CASSMTGQGIENYGYTF

J gene: TRBJ1-2
D gene: NA
clone size: NA
CDR3 length: 15
V gene: TRBV3-1
CDR3 DNA: TGTGCCAGCAGCCAAGGTTCCAGGGGCGACTATGGCTACACCTTC
CDR3 protein: CASSQGSRGDYGYTF

J gene: TRBJ2-4
D gene: NA
clone size: NA
CDR3 length: 12
V gene: TRBV6-5
CDR3 DNA: TGTGCCAGCAGTTCCGGAGGGGTCCTACAGTACTTC
CDR3 protein: CASSSGGVLQYF

J gene: TRBJ1-1
D gene: NA
clone size: NA
CDR3 length: 14
V gene: TRBV6-5
CDR3 DNA: TGTGCCAGCAGTTACTCGACTTGGAACACTGAAGCTTTCTTT
CDR3 protein: CASSYSTWNTEAFF

J gene: TRBJ2-7
D gene: NA
clone size: NA
CDR3 length: 14
V gene: TRBV12-3/TRBV12-4
CDR3 DNA: TGTGCCAGCAGTTCCTCCCAACATCTCTACGAGCAGTACTTC
CDR3 protein: CASSSSQHLYEQYF

J gene: TRBJ2-5
D gene: NA
clone size: NA
CDR3 length: 14
V gene: TRBV5-1
CDR3 DNA: TGCGCCAGCAGCTCGGGGGCAGGGCAAGAGACCCAGTACTTC
CDR3 protein: CASSSGAGQETQYF

J gene: TRBJ2-5
D gene: NA
clone size: few
CDR3 length: 12
V gene: TRBV7-6
CDR3 DNA: TGTGCCAGCAGCTCAGGCTGGGAGACCCAGTACTTC
CDR3 protein: CASSSGWETQYF